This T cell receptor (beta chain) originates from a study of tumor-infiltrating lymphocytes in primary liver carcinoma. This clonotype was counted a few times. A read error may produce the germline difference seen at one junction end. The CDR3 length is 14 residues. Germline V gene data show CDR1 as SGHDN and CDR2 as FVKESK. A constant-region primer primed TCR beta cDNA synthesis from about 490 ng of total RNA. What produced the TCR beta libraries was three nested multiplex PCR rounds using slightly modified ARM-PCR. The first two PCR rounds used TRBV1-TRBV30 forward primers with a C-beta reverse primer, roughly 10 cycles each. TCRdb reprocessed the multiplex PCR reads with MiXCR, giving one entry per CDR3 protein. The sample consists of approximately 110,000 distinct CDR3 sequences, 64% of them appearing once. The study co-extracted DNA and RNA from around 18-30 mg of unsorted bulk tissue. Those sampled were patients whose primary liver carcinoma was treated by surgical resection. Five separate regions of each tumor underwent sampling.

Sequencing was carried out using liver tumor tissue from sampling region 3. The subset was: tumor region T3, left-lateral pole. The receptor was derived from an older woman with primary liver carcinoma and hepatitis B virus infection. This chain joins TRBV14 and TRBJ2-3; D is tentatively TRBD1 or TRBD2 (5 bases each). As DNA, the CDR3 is TGTACCAGCAGCCCGGGACGACCAGGAGATACGCAGTATTTT. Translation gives CTSSPGRPGDTQYF.